This TCR beta chain was documented in a study of blood T cell repertoires in COVID-19. In the study overall: Whether acute or convalescent, the COVID-19 samples came from the United States, Italy and Spain. T cells, B-cell-depleted T cells, or PBMCs supplied cDNA or gDNA.

In the original workflow: Amplification of reference gene primers provided the estimated nucleated cell counts. Sequencing used immunoSEQ multiplex PCR; TCRdb keeps in-frame clones, though not all of them. From that table come the V and J calls and clone size; the DNA was used to work out D and trimming. The top ten hold 1.5% of the sample, which has 210,000 or so clones, approximately 86% seen once. This CDR3 region has 15 residues. Looked up from germline, CDR1 is SGHAT and CDR2 is FQNNGV. With 0 bases removed from V and 3 bases from J, the gap between germline ends came to 12 bases. This chain uses TRBV11-2 with TRBJ2-7; D is possibly TRBD1 (6 bases). The sequence derives from a man between 18 and 29 years old with active or convalescent COVID-19. The sample taken for sequencing was peripheral blood. The CDR3 protein is CASSLDLATGYEQYF. CDR3 nucleotides: TGTGCCAGCAGCTTAGATCTCGCGACAGGCTACGAGCAGTACTTC.